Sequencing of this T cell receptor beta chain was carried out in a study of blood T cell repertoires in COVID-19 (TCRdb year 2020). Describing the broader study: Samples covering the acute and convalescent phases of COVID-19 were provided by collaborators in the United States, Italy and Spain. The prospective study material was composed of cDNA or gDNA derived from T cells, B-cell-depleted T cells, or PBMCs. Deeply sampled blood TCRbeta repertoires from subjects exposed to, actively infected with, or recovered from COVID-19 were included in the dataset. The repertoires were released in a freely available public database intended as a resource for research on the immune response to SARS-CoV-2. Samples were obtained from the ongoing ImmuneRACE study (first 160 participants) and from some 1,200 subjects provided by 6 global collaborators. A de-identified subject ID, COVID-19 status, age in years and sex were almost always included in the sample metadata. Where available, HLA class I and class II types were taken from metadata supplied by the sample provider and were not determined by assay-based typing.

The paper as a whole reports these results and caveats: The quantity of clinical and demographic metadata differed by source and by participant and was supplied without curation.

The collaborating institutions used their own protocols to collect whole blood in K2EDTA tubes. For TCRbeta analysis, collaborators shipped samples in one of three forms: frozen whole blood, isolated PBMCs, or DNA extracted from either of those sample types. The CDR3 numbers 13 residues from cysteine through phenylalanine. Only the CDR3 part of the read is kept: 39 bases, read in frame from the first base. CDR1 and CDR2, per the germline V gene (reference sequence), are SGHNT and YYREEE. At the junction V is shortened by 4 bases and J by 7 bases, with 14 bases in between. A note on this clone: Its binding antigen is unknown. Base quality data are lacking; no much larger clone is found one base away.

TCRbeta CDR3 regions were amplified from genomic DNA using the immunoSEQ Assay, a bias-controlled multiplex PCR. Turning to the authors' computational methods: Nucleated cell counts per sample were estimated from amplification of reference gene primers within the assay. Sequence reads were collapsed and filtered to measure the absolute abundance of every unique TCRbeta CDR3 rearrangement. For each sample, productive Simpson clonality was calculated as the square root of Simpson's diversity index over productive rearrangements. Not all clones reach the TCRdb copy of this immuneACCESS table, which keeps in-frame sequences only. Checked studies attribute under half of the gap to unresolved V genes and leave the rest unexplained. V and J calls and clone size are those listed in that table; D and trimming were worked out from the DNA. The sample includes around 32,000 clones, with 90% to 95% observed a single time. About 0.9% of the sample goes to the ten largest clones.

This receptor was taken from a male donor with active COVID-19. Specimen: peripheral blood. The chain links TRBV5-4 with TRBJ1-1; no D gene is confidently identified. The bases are TGTGCCAGCAGCCTTGCACTCGGGTTTGAAGCTTTCTTT. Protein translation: CASSLALGFEAFF.